Sequencing of this TCR beta chain was carried out in a study of siplizumab effects on memory and regulatory T cells. Germline V gene data show CDR1 as SGDLS and CDR2 as YYNGEE. The CDR3 consists of 13 residues. Between the trimmed V and J ends, which lost 5 bases and 2 bases, there was a span of 7 bases. About this clone itself: The same CDR3 also results from other DNA sequences found in this sample.

The method was immunoSEQ multiplex PCR; TCRdb's version includes in-frame clones alone and lacks a portion of them. Of 100,000 or so clones in the sample, approximately 91% are singletons; the top ten hold roughly 2.8%. Sequences were obtained from CD4+ T cells sorted from blood. The TCR sequence derives from a human donor in good health. Some clones in this sample may be carry-over from other donors' samples. The chain couples TRBV9 to TRBJ2-2; D is uncertain. For the CDR3, the DNA is TGTGCCAGCAGTCGACAAAACACCGGGGAGCTGTTTTTT. Translation gives CASSRQNTGELFF.